This T cell receptor beta chain was sequenced in a study of metastatic and nonmetastatic thyroid tumors. As for the study in general: Peripheral blood and tumor or nodule samples from malignant and benign thyroid patients were compared.

Authors' analysis steps: A papillary thyroid cancer distant-metastasis classifier was built from CDR3 differences across clinicopathological groups. From the PCR reads, TCRdb re-called clones with MiXCR. The V and J calls shown here were made by TCRdb, not taken from the authors' results. The sample includes roughly 28,000 clones, 25% to 30% of them seen just once. This clone was seen many times. Its antigen remains unknown. Regarding the study as a whole: Malignant thyroid tumors reportedly exceeded benign nodules significantly in TCR beta diversity, with the difference appearing in blood and tumor.

All patients reached thyroid surgery having received no treatment beforehand. Specimen: blood. This receptor was taken from a female donor with papillary thyroid cancer or a benign thyroid nodule (not recorded which). Some clones in this sample may be carry-over from other donors' samples.

Here the CDR3 DNA reads TGTGCCAGCAGCCCCCAGGGGTCGACTAGCACAGATACGCAGTATTTT. This sequence encodes CASSPQGSTSTDTQYF. The chain is built from TRBV3-1 and TRBJ2-3, with D perhaps matching TRBD1 (6 bases). This CDR3 has 16 amino acids. V was clipped by 4 bases and J by 0 bases, with 14 bases between them. Germline CDR1 and CDR2: LGHDT and YNNKEL (reference sequence).